This T cell receptor beta chain stems from a study of cytomegalovirus exposure and HLA in healthy donors. Whole-study findings and limits: Reported performance of the classifier showed diagnosis of cytomegalovirus status with high specificity and sensitivity.

Clones were sequenced by immunoSEQ multiplex PCR, and TCRdb holds only the in-frame ones, with some missing. This table holds more than 120,000 clones, approximately 86% found once. Per germline, CDR1 SGHRS and CDR2 YFSETQ. The CDR3 extends over 16 amino acids. Germline trimming cut 4 bases from V and 5 bases from J; bases unmatched to any gene: 4. The donors were in the approximately 130-subject validation cohort; that cohort was separate from the roughly 700-subject first cohort. In the case of this clone: Its cognate antigen is unknown.

What was sequenced was PBMCs. The receptor was derived from a man between 18 and 29 years old in good health and CMV-seropositive. The chain uses TRBV5-1 and TRBJ2-3; 16 bases agree with TRBD2. CDR3 loop: CASSPGTSGGVDTQYF. CDR3 DNA: TGCGCCAGCAGCCCTGGGACTAGCGGGGGGGTAGATACGCAGTATTTT.